This T cell receptor (beta chain) was found in a study of blood T cell repertoires in COVID-19. Across the whole study: The United States, Italy and Spain provided the acute and convalescent COVID-19 samples. T cells, B-cell-depleted T cells, or PBMCs provided the cDNA or gDNA that served as material.

Seattle-derived patients entered the study during active infection and were followed longitudinally. Germline V gene data show CDR1 as SGHRS and CDR2 as YFSETQ. The CDR3 contains 20 residues. After removal of 2 bases from V and 5 bases from J, the junction contained 14 bases not matched to a gene. Sequencing was performed with immunoSEQ multiplex PCR; in TCRdb, only in-frame clones are kept and a portion is missing. Altogether about 370,000 clones are present, around 90% being singletons, with the ten largest covering about 3%. The V gene is TRBV5-1, the J gene TRBJ2-3; 16 bases match TRBD2. The receptor was derived from a woman in her 30s with COVID-19, enrolled during active disease. The sequencing input was peripheral blood. CDR3 coding DNA: TGCGCCAGCAGCTTCCGCCCGGGACTAGCGGGGGGGCTAAGAGGAGATACGCAGTATTTT. Its translation is CASSFRPGLAGGLRGDTQYF.